The subject of this entry is one T cell receptor (beta chain). Using immunoSEQ multiplex PCR, the repertoire was profiled, and TCRdb retains in-frame clones only, with some absent. The sample includes 60,000 to 75,000 clones, around 93% of them seen just once. V gave up 0 bases and J gave up 11 bases; unmatched junction bases: 5. The CDR3 sequence is 15 residues long. Per the germline V gene, CDR1 is LGHNA and CDR2 is YNFKEQ. The sample originates from a study of OX40 agonist ivuxolimab in advanced cancers. The sample was CD4+ or CD8+ T cells sorted from blood, taken in a trial of the OX40 agonist ivuxolimab. The origin of this receptor is an adult with an advanced solid tumor such as melanoma, head and neck, liver or kidney cancer. The chain has TRBV4-2 and TRBJ1-5, with TRBD1 matching 12 bases. The CDR3 DNA is TGTGCCAGCAGCCAAGACGGGACAGGGGGCCTTTCCCAGCATTTT. This sequence encodes CASSQDGTGGLSQHF.